This TCR beta chain was obtained from a study of STAT5B mutations in CD4+ large granular lymphocyte leukemia. TCRdb's copy holds only in-frame clones and misses some; the assay was immunoSEQ multiplex PCR. This repertoire shows tens of thousands of clones, approximately 84% found once; its top ten account for 0.35%. Deletions cut 4 bases from V and 6 bases from J, with 16 bases between. Germline V lookup: CDR1 MNHEY, CDR2 SVGAGI. The CDR3 loop spans 14 amino acids. This clone was seen a single time. The receptor was isolated from a human donor in good health. Sequenced: CD4+ T cells from blood buffy coats. This chain connects TRBV6-5 to TRBJ2-7; D not resolved. CDR3 amino acids: CASSSSAPKGEQYF. The CDR3 DNA reads TGTGCCAGCAGTTCGAGCGCACCAAAGGGCGAGCAGTACTTC.